The 31 T cell receptor beta chains given below trace back to one sample, sequenced in a study of T cells in Graves' hyperthyroidism and ophthalmopathy. RNA transcripts provided the source from which TCR beta CDR3 regions were amplified. In the first-round RT-PCR of the TCR CDR3, the HTBI primer set was used. TCRdb re-analysed the multiplex PCR reads in MiXCR, keeping a single row per CDR3 protein. This sample carries hundreds of thousands of distinct CDR3 sequences, 22% of them seen once, and the ten largest clones take 50% to 75%. The sample consisted of blood. Receptors were obtained from a man aged 30 to 39 with Graves' ophthalmopathy.

V and J are TRBV11-3 and TRBJ1-2; 7 bases map to TRBD1. V trimming: 5 bases; J trimming: 2 bases; junction bases outside the gene matches: 8. This CDR3 region has 15 residues. CDR1 is SGHNT and CDR2 is YENEEA in the germline V gene. The CDR3 region has the DNA TGTGCCAGCAGCACAGACAGGGATCAGAACTATGGCTACACCTTC. Its protein product is CASSTDRDQNYGYTF.

The chain joins TRBV27 to TRBJ2-1; D is uncertain. The V end was cut by 5 bases, the J end by 5 bases, with 4 bases between. This CDR3 has 11 residues. Germline loops: CDR1 MNHEY, CDR2 SMNVEV (reference sequence). CDR3: CASSQNNEQFF. CDR3 in DNA: TGTGCCAGCAGTCAAAACAATGAGCAGTTCTTC.

Only a few counts were recorded for this clonotype. The V and J genes are TRBV6-1 and TRBJ2-3; 8 bases are shared with TRBD1. CDR1 and CDR2 from the germline V gene are MNHNS and SASEGT. V shed 7 bases and J 2 bases; nucleotides not matched to a gene: 5. This CDR3 spans 14 amino acids. CDR3 sequence reads: CASTAGGYTDTQYF. DNA of the CDR3: TGTGCCAGCACGGCAGGGGGCTACACAGATACGCAGTATTTT.

At least ten counts were recorded for this clonotype. This rearrangement joins TRBV13 to TRBJ1-1; 7 nucleotides match TRBD1. The length of the CDR3 is 14 residues. The germline CDR1 and CDR2 sequences are PRHDT and FYEKMQ (reference sequence). J was trimmed by 8 bases and V by 1 base; bases with no gene match: 7. In DNA form, the CDR3 reads TGTGCCAGCAGCTTAGTAGAGAGACAGGGAGAAGCTTTCTTT. The encoded protein is CASSLVERQGEAFF.

The chain uses TRBV19 and TRBJ1-2; D possibly corresponds to TRBD1 (5 bases). CDR3 size: 13 residues. The V gene's germline CDR1 is LNHDA and CDR2 SQIVND (reference sequence). V was shortened by 10 bases and J by 7 bases, with 19 bases between the two germline ends. The CDR3 spells CATKGAEGRGYTF. CDR3 bases: TGTGCCACTAAAGGTGCAGAGGGGCGTGGCTACACCTTC.

This clonotype came up a few times. The chain couples TRBV20-1 to TRBJ2-7; 8 nucleotides line up with TRBD1. The CDR3 consists of 14 residues. V was pared by 3 bases and J by 2 bases, with 6 bases of the junction left unmatched. The germline V gene has CDR1 DFQATT and CDR2 SNEGSKA (reference sequence). The CDR3 here is CSASSGTGTYEQYF. The CDR3 bases are TGCAGTGCTAGTTCCGGGACAGGCACCTACGAGCAGTACTTC.

This clonotype was seen at least ten times. The V and J genes are TRBV2 and TRBJ1-1; D call uncertain. CDR3 length equals 14 residues. Germline assignment: CDR1 SNHLY and CDR2 FYNNEI. V was pared by 5 bases and J by 0 bases, with 10 bases between. The CDR3 loop is CASSKGPLNTEAFF. The CDR3 DNA follows: TGTGCCAGCAGTAAAGGGCCATTGAACACTGAAGCTTTCTTT. Full variable domain (remainder filled in from reference TRBV2 and TRBJ1-1): EPEVTQTPSHQVTQMGQEVILRCVPISNHLYFYWYRQILGQKVEFLVSFYNNEISEKSEIFDDQFSVERPDGSNFTLKIRSTKLEDSAMYFCASSKGPLNTEAFFGQGTRLTVV.

V and J are TRBV12-3 or TRBV12-4 and TRBJ1-4; 9 nucleotides match TRBD1. J gave up 6 bases and V 2 bases, and 10 bases lay outside the gene matches. This CDR3 has 17 residues. As DNA, the CDR3 is TGTGCCAGCAGTTTATTTCCCCCGGGACAGGGTTATGAAAAACTGTTTTTT. It translates to CASSLFPPGQGYEKLFF.

The gene calls are TRBV15 and TRBJ1-1, with D possibly being TRBD1 (6 bases). Looked up from germline, CDR1 is LNHNV and CDR2 is YYDKDF (reference sequence). The CDR3 runs 13 residues. V was clipped by 7 bases and J by 4 bases, with 13 bases between them. Here the CDR3 reads CATTPQGRTEAFF. CDR3 nucleotides: TGTGCCACCACACCGCAGGGGCGCACTGAAGCTTTCTTT.

This chain links TRBV7-9 with TRBJ2-3; D may be TRBD1 (6 bases). The CDR3 has 15 residues. Germline V gives CDR1 SEHNR, CDR2 FQNEAQ (reference sequence). V was shortened by 3 bases and J by 3 bases, with 13 bases between the two germline ends. CDR3 nucleotide sequence: TGTGCCAGCAGCTTCTCAGGGGATGCGACAGATACGCAGTATTTT. Its translation: CASSFSGDATDTQYF.

This clonotype appeared once. V gene TRBV6-1 combines with J gene TRBJ1-5; possibly TRBD1 for D (5 bases). The CDR3 spans 15 residues. CDR1 is MNHNS, CDR2 SASEGT, per germline. Trimming cost V 6 bases and J 3 bases, with 15 bases left between them. The CDR3, as DNA: TGTGCCAGCAGGGGGAACGGGGGGTACAATCAGCCCCAGCATTTT. Translated, it gives CASRGNGGYNQPQHF.

This sequence joins TRBV15 and TRBJ2-1; a possible D gene is TRBD1 (6 bases). Germline CDR1 and CDR2: LNHNV and YYDKDF (reference sequence). V shed 3 bases and J shed 3 bases, with 12 bases lying between them. The CDR3 is made up of 15 amino acids. CDR3 nucleotide sequence: TGTGCCACCAGCAGTTGGACAGCGATCTACAATGAGCAGTTCTTC. Protein sequence: CATSSWTAIYNEQFF.

The chain employs TRBV25-1 and TRBJ1-5; possibly TRBD1 for D (6 bases). The V gene lost 6 bases and the J gene lost 3 bases, with 18 bases spanning the gap. Germline V gene sequence: CDR1 MGHDK, CDR2 SYGVNS. The length of the CDR3 is 16 residues. The CDR3 DNA is TGTGCCAGCAGCGCGAAATCATCAGGGGCCAATCAGCCCCAGCATTTT. This encodes CASSAKSSGANQPQHF.

The V call is TRBV4-2, the J call TRBJ2-5; 13 nucleotides line up with TRBD2. The V gene's germline CDR1 is LGHNA and CDR2 YNFKEQ. This CDR3 comprises 15 residues. V lost 1 base to trimming and J lost 6 bases; unmatched junction nucleotides: 2. The CDR3 nucleotides read TGTGCCAGCAGCCAAGGGACTAGCGGGAGTCAGACCCAGTACTTC. It codes for CASSQGTSGSQTQYF.

The table lists this clonotype with a few counts. The rearrangement links TRBV5-1 to TRBJ1-1; no clear D gene. The CDR3 has 16 amino acids. V was pared by 6 bases and J by 0 bases, with 18 bases between. Germline V gives CDR1 SGHRS, CDR2 YFSETQ. The CDR3 sequence is CASTSGDNRMNTEAFF. Here the CDR3 DNA reads TGCGCCAGCACCTCCGGAGACAACAGAATGAACACTGAAGCTTTCTTT. Complete variable domain (other parts from reference TRBV5-1 and TRBJ1-1): KAGVTQTPRYLIKTRGQQVTLSCSPISGHRSVSWYQQTPGQGLQFLFEYFSETQRNKGNFPGRFSGRQFSNSRSEMNVSTLELGDSALYLCASTSGDNRMNTEAFFGQGTRLTVV.

There are many counts of this clonotype. The chain carries TRBV5-1 and TRBJ1-1; tentative D call: TRBD1 (5 bases). V was clipped by 4 bases and J by 3 bases, with 19 bases between them. CDR1 and CDR2 (germline): SGHRS, YFSETQ. This CDR3 contains 16 residues. The CDR3 region is CASSRRGRADDTEAFF. In nucleotides, the CDR3 is TGCGCCAGCAGCCGTCGGGGCAGGGCTGACGACACTGAAGCTTTCTTT.

This clonotype turned up a few times. The chain couples TRBV5-1 to TRBJ2-1; D uncertain. Germline CDR1 is SGHRS and CDR2 is YFSETQ. The CDR3 length is 14 residues. V was pared by 0 bases and J by 5 bases, with 9 bases between. The CDR3: CASSLGGFDNEQFF. The CDR3 coding sequence is TGCGCCAGCAGCTTGGGGGGTTTCGACAATGAGCAGTTCTTC.

The V and J genes are TRBV20-1 and TRBJ2-5, with 8 positions matching TRBD1. CDR3 length: 15 amino acids. V lost 0 bases and J lost 4; bases outside the gene matches: 7. Germline V gene lookup returns CDR1 DFQATT and CDR2 SNEGSKA (reference sequence). CDR3 in DNA: TGCAGTGCTAGAGAGGTGGACAGGGTGGGAGAGACCCAGTACTTC. As protein: CSAREVDRVGETQYF.

This clonotype was picked up one time. Here the CDR3 reads CAIKGELNNEQFF. The CDR3 region has the DNA TGTGCCATCAAGGGGGAATTAAACAATGAGCAGTTCTTC. The chain uses TRBV10-3 and TRBJ2-1; TRBD1 might be the D (6 bases). The germline gives CDR1 ENHRY, CDR2 SYGVKD. The CDR3 extends over 13 amino acids. Deletions cut 7 bases from V and 5 bases from J, with 12 bases between.

The gene calls are TRBV7-8 and TRBJ2-1; maybe TRBD1 (6 bases). The CDR3 runs to 15 residues. The germline V gene has CDR1 SGHVS and CDR2 FQNEAQ. With 5 bases removed from V and 1 base from J, the gap between germline ends came to 12 bases. The CDR3: CASSPGTTSYNEQFF. In DNA form, the CDR3 reads TGTGCCAGCAGCCCCGGGACAACTTCCTACAATGAGCAGTTCTTC.

The chain employs TRBV12-3 or TRBV12-4 and TRBJ2-7, with D unclear. Trimming left V 3 bases short and J 3 bases short, with 12 bases between. The CDR3 length is 14 residues. This chain's CDR3 is CASSFTNYSYEQYF. The CDR3 DNA reads as TGTGCCAGCAGTTTTACAAATTATAGCTACGAGCAGTACTTC.

This clonotype showed up many times. This chain's CDR3 is CASSSPGQGATTEAFF. CDR3 nucleotide sequence: TGTGCCAGCAGTTCGCCGGGACAGGGGGCTACCACTGAAGCTTTCTTT. J is TRBJ1-1 and V is TRBV12-3 or TRBV12-4, with TRBD1 matching over 12 bases. This CDR3 comprises 16 residues. J was trimmed by 4 bases and V by 4 bases; bases with no gene match: 7.

This clonotype was observed a handful of times. The chain has TRBV5-6 and TRBJ1-1; 11 bases agree with TRBD1. Trimming cost V 6 bases and J 5 bases; bases outside gene matches: 12. This CDR3 is built from 16 residues. CDR1 and CDR2 from the germline V gene are SGHDT and YYEEEE. CDR3 sequence reads: CASTLGTGGSGTEAFF. CDR3 in DNA: TGTGCCAGCACCCTGGGGACAGGGGGTTCAGGGACTGAAGCTTTCTTT.

This sequence joins TRBV9 and TRBJ1-5, with TRBD1 matching over 8 bases. V trimming: 7 bases; J trimming: 5 bases; junction bases outside the gene matches: 17. In germline, CDR1 is SGDLS, CDR2 YYNGEE. CDR3 size: 17 residues. This CDR3 is CASQPPTRTGGDQPQHF. The CDR3 nucleotides are TGTGCCAGCCAACCTCCGACTCGTACAGGGGGAGATCAGCCCCAGCATTTT. The variable domain in full, completed from reference TRBV9 and TRBJ1-5, reads DSGVTQTPKHLITATGQRVTLRCSPRSGDLSVYWYQQSLDQGLQFLIQYYNGEERAKGNILERFSAQQFPDLHSELNLSSLELGDSALYFCASQPPTRTGGDQPQHFGDGTRLSIL.

The chain links TRBV20-1 to TRBJ1-1, with 7 bases that match TRBD1. The CDR3 runs to 14 residues. With 6 bases clipped from V and 0 bases from J, the junction kept 7 bases outside the gene matches. Germline V CDR1 and CDR2: DFQATT, SNEGSKA (reference sequence). DNA for the CDR3: TGCAGTGCCCCGACAGGGAGTGTGAACACTGAAGCTTTCTTT. Protein sequence: CSAPTGSVNTEAFF.

This clonotype was counted a few times. The rearrangement joins TRBV20-1 to TRBJ2-7, with unresolved D. The germline V gene encodes CDR1 DFQATT and CDR2 SNEGSKA (reference sequence). Trimming removed 6 bases from V and 7 bases from J, with 16 bases in between. This CDR3 has 12 residues. In DNA, the CDR3 is TGCAGTGCCGGCCCCTCCACTGGGGAGCAGTACTTC. It specifies CSAGPSTGEQYF.

This clonotype was recorded many times. This chain links TRBV3-1 with TRBJ1-5; TRBD1 matches at 8 bases. V trimming: 5 bases; J trimming: 4 bases; junction bases outside the gene matches: 7. This CDR3 contains 15 residues. The germline V gene encodes CDR1 LGHDT and CDR2 YNNKEL (reference sequence). CDR3 region: CASSSHGQGNQPQHF. The CDR3 DNA is TGTGCCAGCAGCTCTCATGGACAGGGTAATCAGCCCCAGCATTTT.

This clonotype was seen repeatedly, ten times or more. The CDR3 DNA sequence: TGTGCCAGCAGCAACGGACTGCAAGAGACCCAGTACTTC. It specifies CASSNGLQETQYF. V and J are TRBV11-2 and TRBJ2-5; D might be TRBD2 (5 bases). Deletions cut 5 bases from V and 2 bases from J, with 9 bases between. This CDR3 has 13 amino acids. Germline CDR1 and CDR2: SGHAT and FQNNGV.

The chain uses TRBV5-5 and TRBJ2-7, with D perhaps TRBD2 (5 bases). Germline CDR1 is SGHKS and CDR2 is YYEKEE (reference sequence). V lost 5 bases, J lost 0 bases, and 15 bases lay in between. This CDR3 contains 15 residues. As DNA, the CDR3 is TGTGCCAGCAGTTTAGTGGGAGCGACCTCCTACGAGCAGTACTTC. Translating it yields CASSLVGATSYEQYF.

There are a few counts of this clonotype. The V gene is TRBV28, the J gene TRBJ1-5, with 7 positions matching TRBD1. Germline CDR1 and CDR2: MDHEN and SYDVKM. The CDR3 has 13 residues. The trim removed 6 bases at V and 7 bases at J, leaving 6 bases unmatched. The CDR3 region is CASRAGGRQPQHF. DNA of the CDR3: TGTGCCAGCAGGGCAGGGGGGCGCCAGCCCCAGCATTTT.

In this sample, this clonotype turned up many times. The chain joins TRBV5-1 to TRBJ1-1, with 9 positions matching TRBD1. V dropped 4 bases and J dropped 5; count of bases not matched to a gene: 6. The V gene's germline CDR1 is SGHRS and CDR2 YFSETQ. The CDR3 totals 14 residues. CDR3 protein: CASSRDRATTEAFF. The CDR3 coding sequence is TGCGCCAGCAGCAGGGACAGGGCTACTACTGAAGCTTTCTTT.